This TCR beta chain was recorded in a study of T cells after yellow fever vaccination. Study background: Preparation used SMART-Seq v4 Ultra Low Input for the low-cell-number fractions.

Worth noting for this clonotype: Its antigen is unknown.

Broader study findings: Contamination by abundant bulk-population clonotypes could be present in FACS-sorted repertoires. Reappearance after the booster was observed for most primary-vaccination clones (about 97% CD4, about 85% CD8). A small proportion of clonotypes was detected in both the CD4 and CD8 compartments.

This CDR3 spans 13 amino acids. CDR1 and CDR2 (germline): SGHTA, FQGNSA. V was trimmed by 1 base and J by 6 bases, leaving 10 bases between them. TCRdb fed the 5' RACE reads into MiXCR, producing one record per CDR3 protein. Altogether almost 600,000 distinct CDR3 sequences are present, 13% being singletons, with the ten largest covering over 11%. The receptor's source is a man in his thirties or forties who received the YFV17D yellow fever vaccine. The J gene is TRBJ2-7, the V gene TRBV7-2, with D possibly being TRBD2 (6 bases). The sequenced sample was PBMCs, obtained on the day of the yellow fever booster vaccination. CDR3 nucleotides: TGTGCCAGCAGCTTAGTTCGGGAGTCCGAGCAGTACTTC. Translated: CASSLVRESEQYF. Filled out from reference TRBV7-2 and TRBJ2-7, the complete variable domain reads GAGVSQSPSNKVTEKGKDVELRCDPISGHTALYWYRQSLGQGLEFLIYFQGNSAPDKSGLPSDRFSAERTGGSVSTLTIQRTQQEDSAVYLCASSLVRESEQYFGPGTRLTVT.